The clone carrying this T cell receptor (beta chain) was seen more than once but under ten times. What it binds is not known. The time point denotes: week 5, during vaccination. Vaccinated patients received 300 ug of mutant IDH1 20-mer peptide per dose, with topical imiquimod. This sample is drawn from a study of a mutant IDH1 vaccine in newly diagnosed glioma. The repertoire was sequenced with immunoSEQ multiplex PCR; TCRdb's copy has only in-frame clones and lacks some. The sample shows 52,000 or so clones, 82% of them seen only once. The TCR was taken from a woman aged 18-29 years with glioma. Some clones in this sample may be carry-over from other donors' samples. This material consisted of PBMCs, taken from a glioma patient whose treatment included an IDH1 peptide vaccine.

CDR3 bases: TGTGCCAGCAGTTACTCGATAGCGAGGAGCGACACTGAAGCTTTCTTT. It is translated as CASSYSIARSDTEAFF. V and J are TRBV6-6 and TRBJ1-1; no clear D. Trimming pared 0 bases from V and 3 bases from J, leaving 14 bases between. CDR3 length: 16 residues. Germline V gene lookup returns CDR1 MNHNY and CDR2 SVGAGI (reference sequence).